What follows are 7 T cell receptor beta chains derived from one specimen sequenced in a study of CD8+CD57+ T cells in acquired aplastic anemia. Genomic DNA served as template for TCR beta VDJ and CDR3 profiling. TCRdb reprocessed the reads via MiXCR and lists one record per CDR3 protein. Among roughly 160,000 distinct CDR3 sequences listed, 60% to 70% were seen once. The sample taken for sequencing was sorted CD4+, CD8+, or CD8+CD57+ T cells (not recorded which) from PBMCs. Every receptor here comes from a human donor in good health.

The V gene is TRBV24-1, the J gene TRBJ1-2; D unclear. Germline CDR1 and CDR2: KGHDR and SFDVKD. The CDR3 is 13 residues long. Deletions cut 6 bases from V and 3 bases from J, with 10 bases between. CDR3 amino acids: CATSIGPDYGYTF. The CDR3 DNA reads TGTGCCACCAGTATAGGTCCCGACTATGGCTACACCTTC.

The chain links TRBV29-1 to TRBJ2-3; TRBD1 matches 11 bases. Germline lookup yields CDR1 SQVTM and CDR2 ANQGSEA. The V segment lost 1 base and the J segment 3 bases; nucleotides outside the gene matches: 3. The length of the CDR3 is 15 residues. CDR3 residues: CSVEAGDRGTDTQYF. CDR3 in DNA: TGCAGCGTTGAAGCGGGGGACAGGGGGACAGATACGCAGTATTTT.

On this clonotype itself: A read error may explain this, as a much larger clone is one base away. J is TRBJ1-1 and V is TRBV6-6; D is undetermined. The germline CDR1 and CDR2 sequences are MNHNY and SVGAGI (reference sequence). V gave up 2 bases and J gave up 7 bases, with 5 bases separating them. The CDR3 length is 11 residues. In DNA form, the CDR3 reads TGTGCCAGCAGTTACGGGAATGAAGCTTTCTTT. Translating gives CASSYGNEAFF.

V gene TRBV20-1 combines with J gene TRBJ2-7; D is ambiguous. CDR3 size: 12 residues. V lost 0 bases, J lost 4 bases, and 7 bases lay in between. Germline CDR1 is DFQATT and CDR2 is SNEGSKA (reference sequence). In nucleotides, the CDR3 is TGCAGTGCTAGAGATTTGGGGTACGAGCAGTACTTC. Protein: CSARDLGYEQYF.

The V gene is TRBV6-6, the J gene TRBJ2-7, with D possibly TRBD1 on 6 matching bases. Trimming pared 6 bases from V and 2 bases from J, leaving 17 bases between. In germline, CDR1 is MNHNY, CDR2 SVGAGI (reference sequence). This CDR3 comprises 15 residues. The CDR3 loop is CASSLGYREPYEQYF. The CDR3 DNA follows: TGTGCCAGCAGCTTAGGGTACAGGGAGCCCTACGAGCAGTACTTC.

This clonotype was found once. CDR3 in amino acids: CSARGRVGYGYTF. The DNA for the CDR3 is TGCAGTGCTAGAGGACGGGTCGGCTATGGCTACACCTTC. This chain links TRBV20-1 with TRBJ1-2, with D unclear. The CDR3 is 13 residues long. Trimming removed 1 base at V and 4 bases at J, with 10 bases between. CDR1 and CDR2 (germline): DFQATT, SNEGSKA (reference sequence).

The chain recombines TRBV19 with TRBJ1-5; D perhaps matches TRBD1 (6 bases). The CDR3 has 14 amino acids. Trimming left V 1 base short and J 2 bases short, with 6 bases between. Germline loops: CDR1 LNHDA, CDR2 SQIVND (reference sequence). The CDR3 reads CASSIGQGNQPQHF. The CDR3 coding sequence is TGTGCCAGTAGTATAGGACAGGGCAATCAGCCCCAGCATTTT. The full variable domain, in which reference TRBV19 and TRBJ1-5 provide the parts outside the CDR3, is DGGITQSPKYLFRKEGQNVTLSCEQNLNHDAMYWYRQDPGQGLRLIYYSQIVNDFQKGDIAEGYSVSREKKESFPLTVTSAQKNPTAFYLCASSIGQGNQPQHFGDGTRLSIL.